Listed below are T cell receptor beta chains from one sample, sequenced in a study of blood T cell repertoires in COVID-19. Profiling relied on immunoSEQ multiplex PCR, and the TCRdb table lists in-frame clones only, not all of them. Here the sample spans roughly 140,000 clones, around nine tenths being singletons. Sequencing input: peripheral blood. The receptors shown here come from a middle-aged woman with acute or convalescent COVID-19. Both conserved end residues are part of each CDR3. The D gene is left open where the match is weak.

J,D,V,CDR3
TRBJ1-2,TRBD1,TRBV5-1,CASSLPTGGYGYTF
TRBJ1-5,-,TRBV10-3,CAISDSQGINQPQHF
TRBJ2-1,-,TRBV13,CASSLDGDFMGYNEQFF
TRBJ1-3,-,TRBV6-6,CASSYPEQGSTIYF
TRBJ1-1,-,TRBV10-3,CAISEGSWNTEAFF
TRBJ1-1,-,TRBV9,CASSVDAGLNTEAFF
TRBJ2-1,TRBD1,TRBV5-4,CASSAPRDSSNEQFF
TRBJ2-3,TRBD2,TRBV7-6,CASSPSGSITDTQYF
TRBJ1-5,-,TRBV6-1,CASSEIGGNQPQHF
TRBJ2-7,TRBD2,TRBV29-1,CSVEGGGYGNEQYF
TRBJ1-1,-,TRBV7-2,CASSFYRVGNTEAFF
TRBJ1-2,-,TRBV12-3/TRBV12-4,CASTTGNYGYTF
TRBJ1-2,-,TRBV11-2,CASTQNPNYGYTF
TRBJ1-2,-,TRBV7-9,CASSLAALNYGYTF
TRBJ2-3,TRBD2,TRBV7-3,CASSPHPSGIGWGTDTQYF
TRBJ1-5,-,TRBV6-1,CASSEQGLSNQPQHF
TRBJ2-3,-,TRBV7-9,CASSLPRLQDTQYF
TRBJ2-2,TRBD2,TRBV10-3,CAIRGTSGGPKKSTGELFF
TRBJ2-7,TRBD1,TRBV10-3,CAISESGSSSGTGSYEQYF
TRBJ2-3,TRBD2,TRBV3-1/TRBV3-2,CASSQGAGGTQYF
TRBJ2-1,TRBD2,TRBV7-9,CASSPTGLAGGRNEQFF
TRBJ2-7,-,TRBV12-3/TRBV12-4,CASSQQLYEQYF
TRBJ1-1,TRBD1,TRBV28,CASSFLDRLNTEAFF
TRBJ1-4,TRBD1,TRBV7-9,CASSSLTGTGGEKLFF
TRBJ1-1,-,TRBV13,CASSLSPGDTEAFF
TRBJ2-1,TRBD2,TRBV2,CASSITLAGEPLKQFF
TRBJ2-2,-,TRBV4-2,CASSQGEIGELFF
TRBJ2-3,-,TRBV11-2,CASSLDLGHTDTQYF
TRBJ1-5,-,TRBV6-2/TRBV6-3,CASSQTMWGGEQPQHF
TRBJ1-5,-,TRBV24-1,CATSDRGGGSNQPQHF
TRBJ1-4,TRBD1,TRBV7-2,CASSSPGQGLEKLFF
TRBJ2-6,-,TRBV7-2,CASIPGGAGANVLTF
TRBJ1-4,-,TRBV3-1/TRBV3-2,CASSQDNTGPSTNEKLFF
TRBJ2-1,-,TRBV15,CATGAASREQFF
TRBJ2-3,TRBD2,TRBV28,CASSGGTSDTDTQYF
TRBJ1-6,-,TRBV5-6,CASSLRQGYSPLHF
TRBJ1-4,TRBD1,TRBV7-2,CASSLGQPGGSNEKLFF
TRBJ2-5,-,TRBV5-6,CASSSAIYTGRETQYF
TRBJ2-5,-,TRBV4-1,CASSQELGTQYF
TRBJ2-2,-,TRBV10-3,CAISVVGELFF
TRBJ2-2,TRBD2,TRBV7-8,CASSSSGRNTGELFF